The next 27 T cell receptor beta chains were all read from a single sample in a study of blood T cell repertoires in COVID-19 (dated by TCRdb to the early 2020s). Library preparation was by the immunoSEQ multiplex PCR assay. TCRdb re-hosts the immuneACCESS table, in-frame sequences only. Its copies lack some clones; in the studies checked, an unresolved V gene accounts for under half of them, and the cause for the rest is not known. The sample has over 400,000 clones on record, roughly nine tenths of them singletons. The top ten clones comprise 7.8% of the sample. The sequenced sample consisted of peripheral blood. Every receptor here comes from a woman between 45 and 60 years old with COVID-19, enrolled during active disease.

V and J are TRBV7-2 and TRBJ2-7, with a tentative D call TRBD1 (6 bases). Germline V gene sequence: CDR1 SGHTA, CDR2 FQGNSA. The V gene lost 10 bases and the J gene lost 2 bases, with 12 bases spanning the gap. The length of the CDR3 is 12 residues. In DNA, the CDR3 is TGTGCCACAGGGGACGACGCCTACGAGCAGTACTTC. Translated: CATGDDAYEQYF.

Only one count was recorded for this clone. This chain connects TRBV12-3 or TRBV12-4 to TRBJ1-2, with a possible D match to TRBD1 (6 bases). The CDR3 loop spans 13 amino acids. Trimming took off 9 bases at V and 0 bases at J, with 11 bases between the two ends. The CDR3 DNA reads as TGTGCCAGTGGGGGGGCAGCTAACTATGGCTACACCTTC. Translating gives CASGGAANYGYTF.

The chain combines TRBV5-1 with TRBJ2-5, with D possibly matching TRBD2 (6 bases). With 0 bases removed from V and 5 bases from J, the gap between germline ends came to 14 bases. CDR3 length equals 15 residues. Germline V gene sequence: CDR1 SGHRS, CDR2 YFSETQ. The CDR3 region has the DNA TGCGCCAGCAGCTTGGGCGGGGACCTAGGGGAGACCCAGTACTTC. This translates into CASSLGGDLGETQYF.

The V gene is TRBV28, the J gene TRBJ1-5; no definite D call. Per the germline V gene, CDR1 is MDHEN and CDR2 is SYDVKM. This CDR3 contains 13 residues. V lost 3 bases and J 2 bases, leaving 5 bases between the germline ends. In DNA form, the CDR3 reads TGTGCCAGCAGTTTTAGTCGCAATCAGCCCCAGCATTTT. Amino acids: CASSFSRNQPQHF.

The DNA of the CDR3 is TGCGCCACGCAGCAGGGGCTCACTAGCACAGATACGCAGTATTTT. Residues: CATQQGLTSTDTQYF. The gene calls are TRBV10-1 and TRBJ2-3; D might be TRBD1 (6 bases). The CDR3 is made up of 15 amino acids. Germline-derived CDR1 and CDR2 are WNHNN and SYGVQD (reference sequence). Trimming shortened V by 10 bases and J by 0 bases, and 17 bases separated the two germline ends.

The chain has TRBV5-4 and TRBJ1-1; unclear D gene. The germline V and J ends were trimmed by 3 bases and 3 bases, with 6 bases remaining between them. Germline CDR1 is SGHNT and CDR2 is YYREEE (reference sequence). The CDR3 sequence is 12 residues long. Here the CDR3 reads CASSSLYTEAFF. The CDR3 DNA reads as TGTGCCAGCAGCTCTCTGTACACTGAAGCTTTCTTT. The full variable domain, completed using reference TRBV5-4 and TRBJ1-1, is ETGVTQSPTHLIKTRGQQVTLRCSSQSGHNTVSWYQQALGQGPQFIFQYYREEENGRGNFPPRFSGLQFPNYSSELNVNALELDDSALYLCASSSLYTEAFFGQGTRLTVV.

The V and J genes are TRBV19 and TRBJ1-1, with D perhaps TRBD1 (6 bases). Germline assignment: CDR1 LNHDA and CDR2 SQIVND (reference sequence). V lost 9 bases to trimming and J lost 5 bases, with 16 bases between them. The CDR3 has 13 residues. The CDR3 reads CASRTAAWTEAFF. The CDR3 DNA follows: TGTGCCAGCCGGACAGCAGCTTGGACTGAAGCTTTCTTT.

The count of this clone is one. This chain connects TRBV3-1 (or the pseudogene TRBV3-2) to TRBJ1-2; D gene ambiguous. The V and J ends lost 2 bases and 6 bases respectively, with 16 bases between them. The CDR3 contains 15 residues. The germline V gene encodes CDR1 LGHDT and CDR2 YNNKEL (reference sequence). In DNA, the CDR3 is TGTGCCAGCAGCCAACCCGGGGTGCAAGTCCATGGCTACACCTTC. Translating gives CASSQPGVQVHGYTF.

The J gene is TRBJ2-5, the V gene TRBV3-1 (or the pseudogene TRBV3-2); 9 nucleotides agree with TRBD2. Germline loops: CDR1 LGHDT, CDR2 YNNKEL (reference sequence). The trim removed 0 bases at V and 5 bases at J, leaving 4 bases unmatched. CDR3 length: 15 amino acids. The CDR3 coding sequence is TGTGCCAGCAGCCAAGATAGGGCGGGGGGGGAGACCCAGTACTTC. It specifies CASSQDRAGGETQYF.

This sequence joins TRBV6-5 and TRBJ2-3; D is perhaps TRBD2 (5 bases). V lost 0 bases to trimming and J lost 1 base, with 11 bases between them. Germline CDR1 MNHEY, CDR2 SVGAGI. CDR3 length equals 16 residues. The CDR3 bases are TGTGCCAGCAGTTACTCGAATGGACTGGGCACAGATACGCAGTATTTT. This translates into CASSYSNGLGTDTQYF.

The DNA for the CDR3 is TGTGCCAGCAGTGACTCGTCGGACAGGGGGTTTAGGAGCTACACCTTC. This sequence encodes CASSDSSDRGFRSYTF. The V and J genes are TRBV6-4 and TRBJ1-2, with 10 bases identical to TRBD1. This CDR3 region has 16 residues. The V and J ends lost 0 bases and 9 bases, in that order; junction bases with no gene match: 10. Germline V gene lookup returns CDR1 MRHNA and CDR2 SNTAGT.

This clone has a single count. The chain links TRBV5-1 to TRBJ2-3, with no clear D. Germline V CDR1 and CDR2: SGHRS, YFSETQ. CDR3 length: 16 amino acids. Deletions cut 2 bases from V and 1 base from J, with 14 bases between. For the CDR3, the DNA is TGCGCCAGCAGCTTTGTCGTGTCCTCGGGCACAGATACGCAGTATTTT. Translation: CASSFVVSSGTDTQYF.

This chain links TRBV28 with TRBJ1-5, with TRBD1 matching over 7 bases. This CDR3 has 19 residues. V lost 4 bases to trimming and J lost 0 bases; unmatched junction nucleotides: 15. The V gene's germline CDR1 is MDHEN and CDR2 SYDVKM. CDR3: CASSSTGVVLGYSNQPQHF. The CDR3 DNA is TGTGCCAGCAGTTCCACAGGGGTTGTATTGGGATATAGCAATCAGCCCCAGCATTTT.

This sequence joins TRBV28 and TRBJ1-2; TRBD1 aligns across 7 bases. The CDR3 runs 13 residues. In germline, CDR1 is MDHEN, CDR2 SYDVKM. Germline trimming cut 6 bases from V and 8 bases from J; bases unmatched to any gene: 9. Here the CDR3 reads CASSPYRGSGYTF. The DNA of the CDR3 is TGTGCCAGCAGCCCTTACAGGGGAAGCGGCTACACCTTC.

The chain is built from TRBV6-5 and TRBJ1-2, with 11 bases fitting TRBD1. This CDR3 has 15 residues. Per the germline V gene, CDR1 is MNHEY and CDR2 is SVGAGI. The V segment lost 6 bases and the J segment 5 bases; nucleotides outside the gene matches: 8. The CDR3 spells CASSQTGTGGYGYTF. CDR3 sequence (DNA): TGTGCCAGCAGCCAAACCGGGACAGGGGGATATGGCTACACCTTC.

The V call is TRBV29-1, the J call TRBJ1-1; D not resolved. V shed 1 base and J shed 7 bases, with 13 bases lying between them. Germline V gene data show CDR1 as SQVTM and CDR2 as ANQGSEA. The CDR3 consists of 13 residues. The CDR3 loop reads CSVEGSSPDEAFF. The CDR3 bases are TGCAGCGTTGAAGGCAGTAGCCCGGATGAAGCTTTCTTT. The entire variable domain, with the rest obtained from reference TRBV29-1 and TRBJ1-1, is as follows: SAVISQKPSRDICQRGTSLTIQCQVDSQVTMMFWYRQQPGQSLTLIATANQGSEATYESGFVIDKFPISRPNLTFSTLTVSNMSPEDSSIYLCSVEGSSPDEAFFGQGTRLTVV.

J is TRBJ1-1 and V is TRBV28; no firm D call. The CDR3 is 14 residues long. Germline V lookup: CDR1 MDHEN, CDR2 SYDVKM. Deletions cut 10 bases from V and 1 base from J, with 16 bases between. The CDR3 region has the DNA TGTGCCACCGCCTGGGGAGAAGAGAACACTGAAGCTTTCTTT. Translation gives CATAWGEENTEAFF.

The genes are TRBV9 and TRBJ2-5; D may be TRBD1 (6 bases). Trimming pared 3 bases from V and 3 bases from J, leaving 18 bases between. CDR1 and CDR2 from the germline V gene are SGDLS and YYNGEE. CDR3 length equals 16 residues. The chain's CDR3 is CASSGGSGHAKETQYF. DNA of the CDR3: TGTGCCAGCAGCGGCGGCTCGGGACATGCGAAAGAGACCCAGTACTTC.

This sequence joins TRBV6-5 and TRBJ2-4; 11 bases align to TRBD2. V lost 4 bases and J lost 5; bases outside the gene matches: 4. Germline V CDR1 and CDR2: MNHEY, SVGAGI. The CDR3 spans 15 residues. The CDR3 loop is CASSLAGGPENIQYF. The CDR3 DNA reads TGTGCCAGCAGTTTAGCGGGGGGGCCGGAAAACATTCAGTACTTC.

This clone came up a few times. V gene TRBV10-1 combines with J gene TRBJ2-7; TRBD2 might be the D (6 bases). CDR3 size: 13 residues. Per the germline V gene, CDR1 is WNHNN and CDR2 is SYGVQD (reference sequence). V was clipped by 0 bases and J by 6 bases, with 9 bases between them. As DNA, the CDR3 is TGCGCCAGCAGTGAGTCGGGGGGAGGCGAGCAGTACTTC. As protein: CASSESGGGEQYF.

Of note for this clone: Other nucleotide sequences in the sample specify the same CDR3. This chain uses TRBV27 with TRBJ1-5, with D maybe TRBD1 (5 bases). Per the germline V gene, CDR1 is MNHEY and CDR2 is SMNVEV (reference sequence). The V end lost 8 bases, the J end lost 1 base, and 12 bases lay between the germline ends. The CDR3 totals 14 residues. The CDR3 spells CASSRGGSNQPQHF. CDR3 in DNA: TGTGCCAGCTCCCGGGGGGGGAGCAATCAGCCCCAGCATTTT.

The genes are TRBV5-5 and TRBJ1-2; D is possibly TRBD1 (5 bases). The V gene lost 2 bases and the J gene lost 0 bases, with 14 bases spanning the gap. Germline loops: CDR1 SGHKS, CDR2 YYEKEE (reference sequence). The CDR3 spans 16 residues. CDR3 sequence reads: CASSLSTGNTNYGYTF. Here the CDR3 DNA reads TGTGCCAGCAGCTTAAGTACAGGAAACACTAACTATGGCTACACCTTC.

This chain joins TRBV6-4 and TRBJ1-5; no clear D. With 6 bases removed from V and 3 bases from J, the gap between germline ends came to 12 bases. CDR1 is MRHNA, CDR2 SNTAGT, per germline. The CDR3 spans 14 residues. CDR3 protein: CASSKEADNQPQHF. The DNA of the CDR3 is TGTGCCAGCAGCAAGGAGGCAGACAATCAGCCCCAGCATTTT.

This clone has just a few counts. The chain recombines TRBV5-6 with TRBJ1-1; 8 bases agree with TRBD1. The CDR3 has 14 amino acids. V lost 6 bases, J lost 5 bases, and 9 bases stayed unmatched. Germline assignment: CDR1 SGHDT and CDR2 YYEEEE. The CDR3 spells CASIAGRGQTEAFF. CDR3 coding DNA: TGTGCCAGCATTGCGGGCAGGGGGCAAACTGAAGCTTTCTTT.

The V call is TRBV6-5, the J call TRBJ1-4; D uncertain. The V end lost 1 base, the J end lost 1 base, and 7 bases lay between the germline ends. The germline CDR1 and CDR2 sequences are MNHEY and SVGAGI. The CDR3 has 15 residues. This chain's CDR3 is CASSYLHETNEKLFF. DNA for the CDR3: TGTGCCAGCAGTTACTTACATGAAACTAATGAAAAACTGTTTTTT.

The V gene is TRBV30, the J gene TRBJ1-1; weak D call: TRBD1 (6 bases). Per the germline V gene, CDR1 is GTSNPN and CDR2 is SVGIG (reference sequence). V gave up 3 bases and J gave up 1 base, with 9 bases separating them. The CDR3 is made up of 13 amino acids. The CDR3 loop is CAWRNRENTEAFF. The DNA for the CDR3 is TGTGCCTGGAGAAACAGGGAGAACACTGAAGCTTTCTTT.

Only one count was recorded for this clone. The chain carries TRBV6-1 and TRBJ2-2; maybe TRBD1 (6 bases). CDR3 length: 15 residues. V was trimmed by 2 bases and J by 4 bases, leaving 11 bases between them. The germline gives CDR1 MNHNS, CDR2 SASEGT. In nucleotides, the CDR3 is TGTGCCAGCAGTGAAAGTAGGGGGAGCACCGGGGAGCTGTTTTTT. Protein sequence: CASSESRGSTGELFF.